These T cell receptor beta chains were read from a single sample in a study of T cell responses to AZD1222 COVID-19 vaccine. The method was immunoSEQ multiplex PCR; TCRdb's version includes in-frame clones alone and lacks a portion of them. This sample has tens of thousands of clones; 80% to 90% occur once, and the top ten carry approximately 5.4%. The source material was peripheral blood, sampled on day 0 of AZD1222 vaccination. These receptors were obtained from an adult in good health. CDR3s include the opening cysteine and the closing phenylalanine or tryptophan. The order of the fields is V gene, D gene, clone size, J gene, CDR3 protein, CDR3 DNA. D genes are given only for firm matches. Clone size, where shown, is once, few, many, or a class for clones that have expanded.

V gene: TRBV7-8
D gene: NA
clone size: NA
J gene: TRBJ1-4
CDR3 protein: CASSSVAGFEKLFF
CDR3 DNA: TGTGCCAGCAGCTCCGTCGCGGGGTTTGAAAAACTGTTTTTT

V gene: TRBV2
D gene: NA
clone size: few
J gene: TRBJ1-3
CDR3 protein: CASSPTGNTIYF
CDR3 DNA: TGTGCCAGCAGTCCTACTGGAAACACCATATATTTT

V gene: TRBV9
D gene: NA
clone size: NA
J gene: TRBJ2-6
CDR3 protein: CASSETERPGANVLTF
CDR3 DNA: TGTGCCAGCAGCGAGACGGAGAGGCCTGGAGCCAACGTCCTGACTTTC

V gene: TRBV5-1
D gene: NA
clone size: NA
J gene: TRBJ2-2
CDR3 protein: CASSWQLDGELFF
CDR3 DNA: TGCGCCAGCAGCTGGCAATTGGACGGGGAGCTGTTTTTT

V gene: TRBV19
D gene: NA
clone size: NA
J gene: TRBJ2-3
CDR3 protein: CASSIGEKTSTDTQYF
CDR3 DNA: TGTGCCAGTAGTATAGGGGAGAAAACTAGCACAGATACGCAGTATTTT

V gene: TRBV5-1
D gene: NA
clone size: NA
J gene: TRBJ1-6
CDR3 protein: CASRPGTSNSPLHF
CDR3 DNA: TGCGCCAGCAGACCCGGGACCTCTAATTCACCCCTCCACTTT

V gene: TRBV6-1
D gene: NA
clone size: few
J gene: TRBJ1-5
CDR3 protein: CASSDGTLDQPQHF
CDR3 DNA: TGTGCCAGCAGTGACGGGACCCTTGATCAGCCCCAGCATTTT

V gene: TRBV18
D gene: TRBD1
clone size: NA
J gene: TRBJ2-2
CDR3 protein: CASSTGRMNTGELFF
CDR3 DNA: TGTGCCAGCTCGACAGGGCGAATGAACACCGGGGAGCTGTTTTTT

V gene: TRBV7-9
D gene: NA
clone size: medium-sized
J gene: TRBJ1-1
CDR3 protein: CASSHQGPEAFF
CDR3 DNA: TGTGCCAGCAGCCACCAGGGGCCTGAAGCTTTCTTT

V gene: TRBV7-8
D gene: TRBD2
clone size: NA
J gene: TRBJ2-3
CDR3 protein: CASSLSGGRADTQYF
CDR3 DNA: TGTGCCAGCAGCCTCTCGGGGGGGAGGGCAGATACGCAGTATTTT

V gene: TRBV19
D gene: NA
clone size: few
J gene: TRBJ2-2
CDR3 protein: CASSVFRTANTGELFF
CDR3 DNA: TGTGCCAGTAGTGTCTTCCGGACGGCGAACACCGGGGAGCTGTTTTTT

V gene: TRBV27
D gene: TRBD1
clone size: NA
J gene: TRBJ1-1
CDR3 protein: CATRQGAVTEAFF
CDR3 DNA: TGTGCCACCCGACAGGGGGCTGTTACTGAAGCTTTCTTT

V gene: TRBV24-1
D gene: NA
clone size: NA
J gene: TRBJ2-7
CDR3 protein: CATSDTTGNEQYF
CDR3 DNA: TGTGCCACCAGTGACACCACTGGGAACGAGCAGTACTTC

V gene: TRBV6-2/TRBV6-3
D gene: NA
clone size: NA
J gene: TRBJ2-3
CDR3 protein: CASSRHGGSDTQYF
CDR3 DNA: TGTGCCAGCAGTCGACACGGGGGTTCAGATACGCAGTATTTT

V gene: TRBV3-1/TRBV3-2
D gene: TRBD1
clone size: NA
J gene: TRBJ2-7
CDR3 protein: CASSHPGQGIDEQYF
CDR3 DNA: TGTGCCAGCAGCCACCCTGGACAGGGGATCGACGAGCAGTACTTC

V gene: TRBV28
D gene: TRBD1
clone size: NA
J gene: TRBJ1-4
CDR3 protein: CASSWTGADNEKLFF
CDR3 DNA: TGTGCCAGCAGTTGGACAGGTGCGGATAATGAAAAACTGTTTTTT

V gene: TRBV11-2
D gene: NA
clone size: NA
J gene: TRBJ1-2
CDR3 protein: CASSLDSLANYGYTF
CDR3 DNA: TGTGCCAGCAGCTTAGATAGTTTAGCTAACTATGGCTACACCTTC

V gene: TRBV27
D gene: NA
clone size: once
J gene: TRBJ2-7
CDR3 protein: CASSPGTYEQYF
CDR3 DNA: TGTGCCAGCAGCCCTGGAACCTACGAGCAGTACTTC

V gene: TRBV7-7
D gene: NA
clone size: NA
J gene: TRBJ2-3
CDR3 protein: CASSFEDGDTQYF
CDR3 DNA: TGTGCCAGCAGCTTTGAGGACGGGGATACGCAGTATTTT

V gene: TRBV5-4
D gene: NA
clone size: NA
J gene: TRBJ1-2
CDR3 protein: CASSSKEGGPYGYTF
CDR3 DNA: TGTGCCAGCAGCTCCAAGGAGGGGGGTCCCTATGGCTACACCTTC

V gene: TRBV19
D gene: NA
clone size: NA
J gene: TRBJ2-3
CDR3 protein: CASSRLWDLSTDTQYF
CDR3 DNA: TGTGCCAGTAGTCGACTCTGGGACTTAAGCACAGATACGCAGTATTTT

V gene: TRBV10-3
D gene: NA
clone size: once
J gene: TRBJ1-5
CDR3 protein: CAISDPGVSNQPQHF
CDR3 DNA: TGTGCCATCAGTGATCCAGGGGTAAGCAATCAGCCCCAGCATTTT

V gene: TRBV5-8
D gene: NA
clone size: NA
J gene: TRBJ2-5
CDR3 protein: CASTNGVSQETQYF
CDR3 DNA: TGTGCCAGCACCAATGGCGTATCCCAAGAGACCCAGTACTTC